This passage covers 9 T cell receptor beta chains from one sample sequenced in a study of blood T cell repertoires in COVID-19. The table came from immunoSEQ multiplex PCR; TCRdb's copy has only in-frame clones and leaves some out. The profile shows some 350,000 clones, approximately 90% of them singletons. Specimen: PBMCs or T cells enriched from blood (not recorded which). These receptors came from a man aged 18 to 35 who had recovered from COVID-19.

The chain is built from TRBV10-1 and TRBJ2-1; 13 bases agree with TRBD2. V was pared by 5 bases and J by 9 bases, with 7 bases of the junction left unmatched. CDR3 size: 15 residues. Germline CDR1 and CDR2: WNHNN and SYGVQD (reference sequence). CDR3 DNA sequence: TGCGCCAGCAGTAAACTAGCGGGGGGGCATGGTGAGCAGTTCTTC. This sequence encodes CASSKLAGGHGEQFF.

J is TRBJ1-6 and V is TRBV6-5; D uncertain. The germline V gene has CDR1 MNHEY and CDR2 SVGAGI. This CDR3 spans 13 amino acids. V was clipped by 5 bases and J by 9 bases, with 11 bases between them. The CDR3 nucleotides are TGTGCCAGCAGTCTACCCGGGTTTTCACCCCTCCACTTT. Amino acid sequence: CASSLPGFSPLHF.

The chain uses TRBV3-1 (or the pseudogene TRBV3-2) and TRBJ2-2; 8 bases match TRBD2. The germline CDR1 and CDR2 sequences are LGHDT and YNNKEL (reference sequence). The CDR3 runs 15 residues. The V gene end was trimmed by 1 base and the J gene end by 7 bases; junction bases not matched to a gene: 5. The CDR3 DNA is TGTGCCAGCAGCCAAGCGGGGGGGCTTGACGGGGAGCTGTTTTTT. Translating gives CASSQAGGLDGELFF.

The CDR3, as DNA: TGCGCCAGCAGCTTCGGCGCGGGGCCTGATGGCTACACCTTC. It is translated as CASSFGAGPDGYTF. V is TRBV5-1 and J is TRBJ1-2, with D tentatively TRBD1 (5 bases). Germline CDR1 SGHRS, CDR2 YFSETQ. The CDR3 extends over 14 amino acids. V gave up 2 bases and J gave up 6 bases, with 14 bases separating them.

The chain joins TRBV9 to TRBJ2-7; 9 nucleotides align to TRBD1. Germline V lookup: CDR1 SGDLS, CDR2 YYNGEE. The CDR3 contains 13 residues. The junction had 1 base not matched to a gene; V was cut back by 3 bases and J by 3 bases. CDR3 sequence (DNA): TGTGCCAGCAGCGGGGGACAGGGCTACGAGCAGTACTTC. Translating gives CASSGGQGYEQYF.

This clone appeared once. J is TRBJ2-7 and V is TRBV5-4; 11 bases match TRBD2. The CDR3 spans 15 residues. V dropped 0 bases and J dropped 1; count of bases not matched to a gene: 0. Germline assignment: CDR1 SGHNT and CDR2 YYREEE (reference sequence). The CDR3 here is CASSLGLAGSYEQYF. The CDR3 nucleotides are TGTGCCAGCAGCTTGGGACTAGCGGGATCCTACGAGCAGTACTTC.

The J gene is TRBJ1-5, the V gene TRBV5-4; 7 bases are a match to TRBD1. CDR1 is SGHNT and CDR2 is YYREEE in the germline V gene (reference sequence). This CDR3 spans 14 amino acids. V gave up 3 bases and J gave up 0 bases; unmatched junction bases: 0. Written as DNA, the CDR3 is TGTGCCAGCAGCTACAGGGGTAGCAATCAGCCCCAGCATTTT. This translates into CASSYRGSNQPQHF.

This clone appeared a few times. This chain links TRBV12-3 or TRBV12-4 with TRBJ1-1, with D perhaps TRBD1 (6 bases). CDR3 size: 12 residues. V gave up 7 bases and J gave up 6 bases, with 12 bases separating them. In DNA, the CDR3 is TGTGCCAGCAACCAACACAGGGCTGAAGCTTTCTTT. Its translation: CASNQHRAEAFF.

The chain joins TRBV10-3 to TRBJ1-4; 10 bases match TRBD1. Germline V gene lookup returns CDR1 ENHRY and CDR2 SYGVKD. The V and J ends lost 6 bases and 7 bases, in that order; junction bases with no gene match: 5. The CDR3 sequence is 14 residues long. Written as DNA, the CDR3 is TGTGCCATCAGCAGCCGGGACAGGGGTGAAAAACTGTTTTTT. Its translation: CAISSRDRGEKLFF.